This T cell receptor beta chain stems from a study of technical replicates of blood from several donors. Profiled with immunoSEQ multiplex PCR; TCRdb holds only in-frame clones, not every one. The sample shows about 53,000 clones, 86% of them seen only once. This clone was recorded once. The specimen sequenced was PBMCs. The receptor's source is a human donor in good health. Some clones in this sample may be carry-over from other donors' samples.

CDR3 DNA sequence: TGCGCCAGCAGCCAAGCCCCACAGGGAATTATGGCGGAAACCTTC. It is translated as CASSQAPQGIMAETF. The chain combines TRBV4-1 with TRBJ1-2; D possibly corresponds to TRBD1 (6 bases). The CDR3 contains 15 residues. The germline V and J ends were trimmed by 1 base and 14 bases, with 23 bases remaining between them. Germline V gives CDR1 MGHRA, CDR2 YSYEKL.